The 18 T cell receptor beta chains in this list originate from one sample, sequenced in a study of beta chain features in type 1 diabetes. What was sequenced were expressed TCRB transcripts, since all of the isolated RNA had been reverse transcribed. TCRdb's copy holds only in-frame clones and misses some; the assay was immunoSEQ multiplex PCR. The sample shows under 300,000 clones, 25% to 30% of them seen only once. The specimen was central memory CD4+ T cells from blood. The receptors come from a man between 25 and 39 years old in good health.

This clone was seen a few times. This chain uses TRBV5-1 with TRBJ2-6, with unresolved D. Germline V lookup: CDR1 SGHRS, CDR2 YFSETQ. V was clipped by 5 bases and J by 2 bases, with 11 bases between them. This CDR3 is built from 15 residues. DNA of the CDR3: TGCGCCAGCAGTGGGATGGGGACTGGGGCCAACGTCCTGACTTTC. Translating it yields CASSGMGTGANVLTF.

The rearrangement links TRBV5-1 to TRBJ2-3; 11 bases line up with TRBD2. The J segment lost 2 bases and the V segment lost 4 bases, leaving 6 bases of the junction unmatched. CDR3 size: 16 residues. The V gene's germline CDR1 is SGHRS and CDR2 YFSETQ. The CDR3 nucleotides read TGCGCCAGCAGCCGACCGGGACTAGCGGACACAGATACGCAGTATTTT. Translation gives CASSRPGLADTDTQYF. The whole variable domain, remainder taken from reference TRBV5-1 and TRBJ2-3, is KAGVTQTPRYLIKTRGQQVTLSCSPISGHRSVSWYQQTPGQGLQFLFEYFSETQRNKGNFPGRFSGRQFSNSRSEMNVSTLELGDSALYLCASSRPGLADTDTQYFGPGTRLTVL.

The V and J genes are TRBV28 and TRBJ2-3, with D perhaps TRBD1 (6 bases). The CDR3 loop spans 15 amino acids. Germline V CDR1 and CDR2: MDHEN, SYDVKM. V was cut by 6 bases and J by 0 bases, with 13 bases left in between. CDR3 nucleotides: TGTGCCAGCAGGTCCGGACAGTCTAGCACAGATACGCAGTATTTT. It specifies CASRSGQSSTDTQYF.

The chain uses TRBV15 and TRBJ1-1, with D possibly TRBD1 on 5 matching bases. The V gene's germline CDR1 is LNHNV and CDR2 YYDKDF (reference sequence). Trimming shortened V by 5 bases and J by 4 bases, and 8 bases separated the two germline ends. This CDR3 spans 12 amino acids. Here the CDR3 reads CATSGRGTEAFF. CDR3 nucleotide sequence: TGTGCCACCAGCGGTAGGGGCACTGAAGCTTTCTTT.

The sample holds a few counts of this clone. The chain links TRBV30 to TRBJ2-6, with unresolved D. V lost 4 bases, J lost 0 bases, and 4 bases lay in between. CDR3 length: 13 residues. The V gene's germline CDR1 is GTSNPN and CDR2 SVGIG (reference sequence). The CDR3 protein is CAWTPSGANVLTF. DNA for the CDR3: TGTGCCTGGACCCCCTCTGGGGCCAACGTCCTGACTTTC.

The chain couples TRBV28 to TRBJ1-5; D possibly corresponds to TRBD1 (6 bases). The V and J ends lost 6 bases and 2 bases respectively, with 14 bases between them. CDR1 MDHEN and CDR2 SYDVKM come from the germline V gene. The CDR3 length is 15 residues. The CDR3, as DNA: TGTGCCAGCAGGCAGGGGTCGGAGGGCAATCAGCCCCAGCATTTT. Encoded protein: CASRQGSEGNQPQHF.

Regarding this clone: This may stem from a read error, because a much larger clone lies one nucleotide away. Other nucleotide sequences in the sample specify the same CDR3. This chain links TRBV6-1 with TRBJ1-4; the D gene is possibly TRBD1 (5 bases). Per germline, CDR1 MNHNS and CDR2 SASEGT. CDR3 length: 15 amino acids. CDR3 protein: CASSEVVGHDEKLFF. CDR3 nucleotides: TGTGCAAGCAGTGAAGTAGTGGGGCACGATGAAAAACTGTTTTTT.

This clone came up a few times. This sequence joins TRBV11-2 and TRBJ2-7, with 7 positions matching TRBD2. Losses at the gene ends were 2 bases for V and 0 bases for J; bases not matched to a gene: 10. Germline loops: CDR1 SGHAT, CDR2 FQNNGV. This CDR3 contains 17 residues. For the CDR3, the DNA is TGTGCCAGCAGCTTAATGGGGAGCGGGGTCAGCTCCTACGAGCAGTACTTC. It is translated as CASSLMGSGVSSYEQYF.

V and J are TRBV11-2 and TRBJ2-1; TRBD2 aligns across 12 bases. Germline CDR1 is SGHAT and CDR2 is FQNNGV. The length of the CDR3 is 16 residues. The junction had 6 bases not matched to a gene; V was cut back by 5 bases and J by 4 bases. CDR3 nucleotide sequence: TGTGCCAGCAGCGATGGGACTAGCGGGCTGTACAATGAGCAGTTCTTC. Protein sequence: CASSDGTSGLYNEQFF.

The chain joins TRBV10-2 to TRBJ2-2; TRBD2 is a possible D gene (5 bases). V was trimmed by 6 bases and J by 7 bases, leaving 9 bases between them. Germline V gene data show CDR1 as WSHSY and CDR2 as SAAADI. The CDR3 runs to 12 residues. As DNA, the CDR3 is TGCGCCAGCAGGGACGGGGACGGGGAGCTGTTTTTT. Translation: CASRDGDGELFF.

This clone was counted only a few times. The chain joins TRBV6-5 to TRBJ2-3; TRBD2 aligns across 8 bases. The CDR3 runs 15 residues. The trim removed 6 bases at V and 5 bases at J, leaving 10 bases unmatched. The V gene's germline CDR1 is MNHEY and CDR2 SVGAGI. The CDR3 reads CASSDSGGLRDTQYF. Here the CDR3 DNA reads TGTGCCAGCAGCGATTCGGGAGGGCTAAGAGATACGCAGTATTTT.

The CDR3 loop is CASSFLGQGFNYGYTF. CDR3 DNA sequence: TGTGCCAGCAGTTTCTTGGGACAGGGCTTCAACTATGGCTACACCTTC. The V gene is TRBV27, the J gene TRBJ1-2; 9 bases agree with TRBD1. Germline CDR1 MNHEY, CDR2 SMNVEV (reference sequence). This CDR3 region has 16 residues. V was clipped by 3 bases and J by 2 bases; unmatched bases: 7.

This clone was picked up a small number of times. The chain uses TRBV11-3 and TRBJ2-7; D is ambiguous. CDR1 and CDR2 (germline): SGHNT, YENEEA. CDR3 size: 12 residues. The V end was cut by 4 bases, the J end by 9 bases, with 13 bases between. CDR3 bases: TGTGCCAGCAGCTCGGAAGGTTGGGTGCAGTACTTC. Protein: CASSSEGWVQYF.

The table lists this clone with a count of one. CDR3 residues: CASSILGLAVNEQFF. Here the CDR3 DNA reads TGTGCCAGTAGTATTTTGGGACTAGCGGTCAATGAGCAGTTCTTC. The rearrangement uses TRBV19 and TRBJ2-1; TRBD2 matches 11 bases. This CDR3 comprises 15 residues. CDR1 is LNHDA, CDR2 SQIVND, per germline (reference sequence). With 3 bases clipped from V and 6 bases from J, the junction kept 4 bases outside the gene matches.

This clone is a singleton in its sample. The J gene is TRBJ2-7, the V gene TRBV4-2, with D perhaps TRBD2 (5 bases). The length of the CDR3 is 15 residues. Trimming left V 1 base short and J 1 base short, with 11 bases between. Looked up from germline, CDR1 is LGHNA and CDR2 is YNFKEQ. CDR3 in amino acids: CASSQVGGGSYEQYF. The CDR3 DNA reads TGTGCCAGCAGCCAAGTTGGAGGTGGGTCCTACGAGCAGTACTTC.

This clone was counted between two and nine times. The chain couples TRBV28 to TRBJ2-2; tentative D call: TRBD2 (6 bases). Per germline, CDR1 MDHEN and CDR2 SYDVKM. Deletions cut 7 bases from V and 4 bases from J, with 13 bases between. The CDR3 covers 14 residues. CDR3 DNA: TGTGCCAGCACGTGGGGACTCAGCACCGGGGAGCTGTTTTTT. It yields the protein CASTWGLSTGELFF. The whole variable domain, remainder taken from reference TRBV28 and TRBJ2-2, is DVKVTQSSRYLVKRTGEKVFLECVQDMDHENMFWYRQDPGLGLRLIYFSYDVKMKEKGDIPEGYSVSREKKERFSLILESASTNQTSMYLCASTWGLSTGELFFGEGSRLTVL.

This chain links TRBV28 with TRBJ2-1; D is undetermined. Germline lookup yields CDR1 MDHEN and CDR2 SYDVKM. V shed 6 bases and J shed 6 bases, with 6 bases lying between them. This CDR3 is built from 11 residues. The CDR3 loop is CASRIFNEQFF. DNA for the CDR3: TGTGCCAGCAGGATTTTCAATGAGCAGTTCTTC.

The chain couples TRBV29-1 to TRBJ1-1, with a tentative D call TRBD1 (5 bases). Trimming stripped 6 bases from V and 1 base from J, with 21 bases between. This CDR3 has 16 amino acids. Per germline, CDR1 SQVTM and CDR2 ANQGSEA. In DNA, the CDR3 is TGCAGCGTAACCCTACCGACAGCACAACGGAACACTGAAGCTTTCTTT. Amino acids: CSVTLPTAQRNTEAFF.